Listed here are 6 T cell receptor beta chains from one sample, sequenced in a study of CD8 T cells in Susac syndrome. Reverse transcription of about 0.45 to 1 ug RNA was carried out with random hexamers. TCRdb passed the immunoSEQ multiplex PCR reads through MiXCR, listing each CDR3 protein once. This sample has approximately 190,000 distinct CDR3 sequences, with approximately 96% found just once. The material sequenced was CD4+ T cells from PBMCs. The receptors were sampled from a human donor with Susac syndrome.

This rearrangement joins TRBV18 to TRBJ1-1, with D hard to call. Trimming pared 6 bases from V and 5 bases from J, leaving 13 bases between. This CDR3 contains 13 residues. Germline CDR1 reads KGHSH; CDR2 reads LQKENI. CDR3 DNA sequence: TGTGCCAGCTCTCCGACTTCCGTTACTGAAGCTTTCTTT. Residues: CASSPTSVTEAFF.

The genes are TRBV9 and TRBJ2-7, with D hard to call. V was pared by 0 bases and J by 2 bases, with 12 bases between. This CDR3 comprises 15 residues. Germline V gives CDR1 SGDLS, CDR2 YYNGEE. CDR3: CASSVGGTVTYEQYF. In DNA, the CDR3 is TGTGCCAGCAGCGTAGGCGGAACAGTCACCTACGAGCAGTACTTC. Full variable domain (rest looked up from reference TRBV9 and TRBJ2-7): DSGVTQTPKHLITATGQRVTLRCSPRSGDLSVYWYQQSLDQGLQFLIQYYNGEERAKGNILERFSAQQFPDLHSELNLSSLELGDSALYFCASSVGGTVTYEQYFGPGTRLTVT.

The chain links TRBV7-9 to TRBJ2-7, with TRBD1 identical over 10 bases. Germline V gene data show CDR1 as SEHNR and CDR2 as FQNEAQ (reference sequence). This CDR3 spans 15 amino acids. V was pared by 4 bases and J by 7 bases, with 10 bases of the junction left unmatched. The CDR3 coding sequence is TGTGCCAGCAGCTATACGACAGGGGGCCCGAGTGAGCAGTACTTC. It encodes CASSYTTGGPSEQYF.

The rearrangement joins TRBV30 to TRBJ1-1; D call uncertain. Between the trimmed V and J ends, which lost 4 bases and 7 bases, there was a span of 13 bases. This CDR3 contains 12 residues. CDR1 is GTSNPN, CDR2 SVGIG, per germline (reference sequence). CDR3 protein: CAWKANWGEAFF. The CDR3 coding sequence is TGTGCCTGGAAAGCAAATTGGGGTGAAGCTTTCTTT.

The chain is built from TRBV20-1 and TRBJ1-1, with TRBD1 as a possible D gene (6 bases). Between the trimmed V and J ends, which lost 2 bases and 5 bases, there was a span of 18 bases. Germline CDR1 DFQATT, CDR2 SNEGSKA (reference sequence). The CDR3 totals 15 residues. The CDR3 protein is CSARSTRGPNTEAFF. CDR3 bases: TGCAGTGCTAGATCGACCAGGGGTCCGAATACTGAAGCTTTCTTT.

The chain employs TRBV30 and TRBJ1-2; D is ambiguous. The CDR3 is made up of 12 amino acids. Trimming took off 2 bases at V and 0 bases at J, with 4 bases between the two ends. In germline, CDR1 is GTSNPN, CDR2 SVGIG (reference sequence). The CDR3 reads CAWSTTNYGYTF. The CDR3 DNA reads TGTGCCTGGAGTACCACTAACTATGGCTACACCTTC.